The 29 T cell receptor beta chains reported below all come from one sample, sequenced in a study of neurological immune-mediated disorders. TCRdb used MiXCR to reprocess the 5' RACE reads, holding one entry per CDR3 protein. The table includes 65,000 to 75,000 distinct CDR3 sequences, 4.5% to 5.5% detected once. What was sequenced was PBMCs. Receptors originate from a woman in her 70s with multiple sclerosis.

This clonotype has more than one count but fewer than ten. The chain employs TRBV4-1 and TRBJ2-1, with D perhaps TRBD1 (6 bases). Trimming left V 3 bases short and J 7 bases short, with 13 bases between. The CDR3 loop spans 14 amino acids. Germline CDR1 MGHRA, CDR2 YSYEKL. The CDR3 loop is CASSQHVTGNEQFF. CDR3 DNA: TGCGCCAGCAGCCAGCATGTCACAGGGAATGAGCAGTTCTTC.

This clonotype appeared many times. The chain is built from TRBV12-3 or TRBV12-4 and TRBJ2-3; D tentatively fits TRBD1 or TRBD2 (5 bases each). V was clipped by 3 bases and J by 2 bases, with 12 bases between them. This CDR3 spans 15 amino acids. The CDR3 region has the DNA TGTGCCAGCAGTTTTGCAGGGACCCACACAGATACGCAGTATTTT. Translating gives CASSFAGTHTDTQYF.

In this sample, this clonotype turned up many times. The CDR3 coding sequence is TGCAGCGCTGGGACAGGGGAGGACTATGGCTACACCTTC. Protein: CSAGTGEDYGYTF. The chain employs TRBV29-1 and TRBJ1-2, with TRBD1 identical over 10 bases. Germline-derived CDR1 and CDR2 are SQVTM and ANQGSEA. The CDR3 contains 13 residues. With V trimmed by 7 bases and J by 3 bases, 5 bases remained unmatched.

This clonotype was observed many times. CDR3 in amino acids: CATHPTGLAEQFF. CDR3 sequence (DNA): TGTGCCACCCACCCCACGGGACTAGCTGAGCAGTTCTTC. The V and J genes are TRBV12-3 or TRBV12-4 and TRBJ2-1; 9 bases map to TRBD2. CDR3 length equals 13 residues. With 10 bases clipped from V and 9 bases from J, the junction kept 10 bases outside the gene matches.

This clonotype was picked up many times. The chain carries TRBV20-1 and TRBJ2-3; the match to TRBD2 covers 10 bases. The V gene's germline CDR1 is DFQATT and CDR2 SNEGSKA (reference sequence). The CDR3 runs to 14 residues. V dropped 4 bases and J dropped 4; count of bases not matched to a gene: 5. The CDR3 DNA sequence: TGCAGTGCTAAGACTAGCGGGTCTTCAGATACGCAGTATTTT. This translates into CSAKTSGSSDTQYF.

This clonotype came up many times. The chain is built from TRBV20-1 and TRBJ2-3; D unclear. Trimming took 7 bases from V and 6 from J, leaving 14 bases between them. Germline CDR1 is DFQATT and CDR2 is SNEGSKA (reference sequence). This CDR3 spans 12 amino acids. The CDR3: CSVYSTGDTQYF. For the CDR3, the DNA is TGCAGTGTTTACAGCACCGGGGATACGCAGTATTTT.

At least ten counts were recorded for this clonotype. The rearrangement joins TRBV12-3 or TRBV12-4 to TRBJ1-1, with 7 bases identical to TRBD1. The CDR3 has 17 amino acids. V lost 5 bases and J lost 3; bases outside the gene matches: 15. CDR3 coding DNA: TGTGCCAGCAGTCCCGGGCTGCACAGGGGCTTAGACACTGAAGCTTTCTTT. Translating gives CASSPGLHRGLDTEAFF.

In this sample, this clonotype turned up many times. The chain carries TRBV29-1 and TRBJ2-7, with no clear D. The germline V and J ends were trimmed by 6 bases and 0 bases, with 12 bases remaining between them. The CDR3 totals 13 residues. Germline V gene sequence: CDR1 SQVTM, CDR2 ANQGSEA. CDR3 amino acids: CSVGKTGSYEQYF. The CDR3 nucleotides are TGCAGCGTAGGCAAAACCGGCTCCTACGAGCAGTACTTC.

This clonotype was observed a few times. This chain connects TRBV20-1 to TRBJ2-7, with a tentative D call TRBD2 (5 bases). Per the germline V gene, CDR1 is DFQATT and CDR2 is SNEGSKA (reference sequence). The CDR3 covers 14 residues. V shed 0 bases and J shed 4 bases, with 13 bases lying between them. The CDR3 loop reads CSAREGSRGYEQYF. CDR3 DNA sequence: TGCAGTGCTAGAGAAGGGTCTAGAGGGTACGAGCAGTACTTC.

There are many counts of this clonotype. The V and J genes are TRBV5-4 and TRBJ2-1; TRBD1 is a possible D gene (6 bases). CDR1 is SGHNT, CDR2 YYREEE, per germline (reference sequence). V lost 6 bases and J 5 bases, leaving 9 bases between the germline ends. CDR3 length: 12 residues. The CDR3 DNA sequence: TGTGCCAGCACAGGGGTCAACAATGAGCAGTTCTTC. Protein product: CASTGVNNEQFF.

This clonotype occurred many times. The CDR3 reads CASSQGTGGSGEKLFF. The CDR3 DNA reads TGTGCCAGCAGCCAAGGGACAGGGGGCTCGGGTGAAAAACTGTTTTTT. V is TRBV3-1 and J is TRBJ1-4, with 11 bases that match TRBD1. The CDR3 spans 16 residues. Per the germline V gene, CDR1 is LGHDT and CDR2 is YNNKEL (reference sequence). V was clipped by 1 base and J by 7 bases; unmatched bases: 5.

This clonotype occurred many times. The chain carries TRBV7-9 and TRBJ2-7, with TRBD1 matching 9 bases. This CDR3 comprises 14 residues. V was pared by 6 bases and J by 2 bases, with 5 bases of the junction left unmatched. Per the germline V gene, CDR1 is SEHNR and CDR2 is FQNEAQ (reference sequence). The CDR3 here is CASSRDRVPYEQYF. CDR3 coding DNA: TGTGCCAGCAGTCGGGACAGGGTACCCTACGAGCAGTACTTC.

At least ten counts were recorded for this clonotype. The rearrangement joins TRBV5-1 to TRBJ2-1, with 12 positions matching TRBD2. This CDR3 comprises 17 residues. The germline CDR1 and CDR2 sequences are SGHRS and YFSETQ. Trimming removed 4 bases from V and 8 bases from J; junction bases left unmatched: 13. The CDR3 loop is CASSSLLAGGLTDEQFF. The DNA of the CDR3 is TGCGCCAGCAGCAGCCTCCTAGCGGGAGGGTTAACAGATGAGCAGTTCTTC.

This clonotype has a count of ten or more. This sequence joins TRBV5-1 and TRBJ2-1; 13 bases are shared with TRBD2. CDR1 is SGHRS, CDR2 YFSETQ, per germline. The CDR3 has 19 residues. V lost 0 bases to trimming and J lost 0 bases; unmatched junction nucleotides: 6. The CDR3 bases are TGCGCCAGCAGCTTGGGACTAGCGGGAGGAGGGAGCTCCTACAATGAGCAGTTCTTC. It translates to CASSLGLAGGGSSYNEQFF.

This clonotype was found many times. The V gene is TRBV29-1, the J gene TRBJ2-7; the D gene is possibly TRBD1 (7 bases). Trimming took off 3 bases at V and 4 bases at J, with 10 bases between the two ends. The CDR3 extends over 12 amino acids. Germline V CDR1 and CDR2: SQVTM, ANQGSEA. CDR3 in DNA: TGCAGCGTTGACGCAGGGGGGTACGAGCAGTACTTC. It encodes CSVDAGGYEQYF.

This clonotype was observed a few times. This chain joins TRBV7-2 and TRBJ1-2; no definite D call. The CDR3 consists of 12 residues. Trimming stripped 2 bases from V and 6 bases from J, with 7 bases between. In germline, CDR1 is SGHTA, CDR2 FQGNSA. The CDR3 region has the DNA TGTGCCAGCAGCTTATATGGAGATGGCTACACCTTC. This gives the protein CASSLYGDGYTF.

This clonotype was picked up many times. The chain has TRBV6-5 and TRBJ1-2; the D is unclear. Looked up from germline, CDR1 is MNHEY and CDR2 is SVGAGI. The CDR3 has 14 amino acids. V gave up 7 bases and J gave up 8 bases, with 20 bases separating them. The chain's CDR3 is CASTRSGQVGGYTF. DNA for the CDR3: TGTGCCAGCACCAGAAGCGGGCAGGTGGGAGGCTACACCTTC.

This clonotype has just a few counts. This chain uses TRBV12-3 or TRBV12-4 with TRBJ2-3, with D uncertain. The CDR3 runs to 13 residues. V dropped 1 base and J dropped 3 bases, with 5 bases sitting between them. The chain's CDR3 is CASSLDSTDTQYF. For the CDR3, the DNA is TGTGCCAGCAGTTTAGACAGTACAGATACGCAGTATTTT.

This clonotype was seen only a few times. This chain uses TRBV4-3 with TRBJ2-7; possibly TRBD2 for D (6 bases). Germline V CDR1 and CDR2: LGHNA, YSLEER. The ends were cut back, 1 base at V and 7 bases at J, with 14 bases in the middle. The CDR3 spans 14 residues. For the CDR3, the DNA is TGCGCCAGCAGCCAAGCTGGGGGGACCCGGGAGCAGTACTTC. As protein: CASSQAGGTREQYF.

Judged by abundance, this clonotype is medium-sized. The rearrangement uses TRBV7-2 and TRBJ2-7; no clear D. V was trimmed by 5 bases and J by 6 bases, leaving 11 bases between them. Germline lookup yields CDR1 SGHTA and CDR2 FQGNSA. There are 12 residues in the CDR3. The CDR3: CASSLAGLEQYF. CDR3 bases: TGTGCCAGCAGCCTCGCTGGTCTCGAGCAGTACTTC. Full variable domain (missing parts from reference TRBV7-2 and TRBJ2-7): GAGVSQSPSNKVTEKGKDVELRCDPISGHTALYWYRQSLGQGLEFLIYFQGNSAPDKSGLPSDRFSAERTGGSVSTLTIQRTQQEDSAVYLCASSLAGLEQYFGPGTRLTVT.

This clonotype was seen repeatedly, ten times or more. The rearrangement joins TRBV5-1 to TRBJ2-2; 9 positions agree with TRBD2. Germline CDR1 is SGHRS and CDR2 is YFSETQ. The CDR3 runs to 15 residues. After removal of 3 bases from V and 5 bases from J, the junction contained 5 bases not matched to a gene. This CDR3 is CASSSFAGGTGELFF. CDR3 DNA sequence: TGCGCCAGCAGCTCCTTTGCGGGAGGGACCGGGGAGCTGTTTTTT.

This clonotype showed up many times. The rearrangement joins TRBV10-3 to TRBJ2-7; TRBD2 matches at 7 bases. Looked up from germline, CDR1 is ENHRY and CDR2 is SYGVKD. This CDR3 has 15 residues. The ends lost 0 bases at V and 5 bases at J; junction bases unmatched: 7. CDR3 loop: CAISESQASGHEQYF. Here the CDR3 DNA reads TGTGCCATCAGTGAGTCACAGGCTAGCGGTCACGAGCAGTACTTC.

This clonotype was seen more than once but under ten times. The chain carries TRBV20-1 and TRBJ1-5; D is perhaps TRBD1 (5 bases). CDR3 size: 14 residues. CDR1 and CDR2 (germline): DFQATT, SNEGSKA (reference sequence). V was pared by 5 bases and J by 6 bases, with 17 bases between. CDR3 residues: CSAGGRGRGQPQHF. The CDR3, as DNA: TGCAGTGCTGGCGGCCGGGGACGGGGTCAGCCCCAGCATTTT.

Ten or more counts support this clonotype. The chain uses TRBV3-1 and TRBJ2-7; D is ambiguous. There are 14 residues in the CDR3. Trimming pared 0 bases from V and 1 base from J, leaving 7 bases between. From germline, CDR1 is LGHDT and CDR2 YNNKEL (reference sequence). The CDR3: CASSQETTSYEQYF. In DNA form, the CDR3 reads TGTGCCAGCAGCCAAGAAACGACTTCCTACGAGCAGTACTTC.

This clonotype has at least ten counts. The chain has TRBV5-1 and TRBJ2-1, with 7 bases lining up with TRBD2. The CDR3 has 15 residues. The germline V gene encodes CDR1 SGHRS and CDR2 YFSETQ. After removal of 0 bases from V and 7 bases from J, the junction contained 7 bases not matched to a gene. CDR3 sequence reads: CASSLVRRELNEQFF. CDR3 DNA: TGCGCCAGCAGCTTGGTTAGGCGGGAGTTGAATGAGCAGTTCTTC.

This clonotype appeared many times. The gene calls are TRBV5-6 and TRBJ2-5; D unclear. The length of the CDR3 is 14 residues. Deletions cut 3 bases from V and 0 bases from J, with 9 bases between. CDR1 SGHDT and CDR2 YYEEEE come from the germline V gene. CDR3 DNA sequence: TGTGCCAGCAGCTGGTCGTGGTACCAAGAGACCCAGTACTTC. Translating gives CASSWSWYQETQYF.

This clonotype came up many times. The chain is built from TRBV10-1 and TRBJ2-7, with 9 bases lining up with TRBD1. Germline loops: CDR1 WNHNN, CDR2 SYGVQD (reference sequence). The CDR3 has 14 residues. The V gene end was trimmed by 6 bases and the J gene end by 7 bases; junction bases not matched to a gene: 10. The CDR3 here is CASSAGTGRREQYF. CDR3 nucleotide sequence: TGCGCCAGCAGCGCCGGGACAGGGCGTCGGGAGCAGTACTTC.

In its sample, this clonotype was seen a few times. The V gene is TRBV7-2, the J gene TRBJ1-2, with 8 bases fitting TRBD1. The CDR3 runs to 12 residues. Germline CDR1 and CDR2: SGHTA and FQGNSA. V dropped 5 bases and J dropped 7; count of bases not matched to a gene: 3. The CDR3: CASSQTGVGYTF. DNA for the CDR3: TGTGCCAGCAGCCAGACAGGGGTTGGCTACACCTTC.

This sequence joins TRBV4-3 and TRBJ2-1; the D is unclear. The CDR3 is 14 amino acids. V was cut by 0 bases and J by 2 bases, with 5 bases left in between. Germline V lookup: CDR1 LGHNA, CDR2 YSLEER. DNA of the CDR3: TGCGCCAGCAGCCAAGAGGCAGCCTACAATGAGCAGTTCTTC. The encoded protein is CASSQEAAYNEQFF.